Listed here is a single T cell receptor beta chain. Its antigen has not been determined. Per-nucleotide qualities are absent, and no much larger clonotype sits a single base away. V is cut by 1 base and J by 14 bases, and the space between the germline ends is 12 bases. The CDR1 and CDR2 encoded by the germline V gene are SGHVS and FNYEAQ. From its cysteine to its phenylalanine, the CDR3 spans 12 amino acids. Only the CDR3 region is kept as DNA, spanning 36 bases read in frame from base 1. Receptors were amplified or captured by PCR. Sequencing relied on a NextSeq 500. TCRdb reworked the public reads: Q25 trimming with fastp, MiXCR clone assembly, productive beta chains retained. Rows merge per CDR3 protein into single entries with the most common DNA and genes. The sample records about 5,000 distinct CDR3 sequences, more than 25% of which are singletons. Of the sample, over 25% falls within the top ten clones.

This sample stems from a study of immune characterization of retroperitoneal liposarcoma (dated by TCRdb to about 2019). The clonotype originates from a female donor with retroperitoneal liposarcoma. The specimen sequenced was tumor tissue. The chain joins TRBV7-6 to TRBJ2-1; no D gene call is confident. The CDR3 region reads CASSLGGDDEFF. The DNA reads TGTGCCAGCAGCTTAGGAGGCGACGACGAGTTCTTC.